These 9 T cell receptor beta chains were all obtained from the same sample, sequenced in a study of molecular identifiers for immune sequencing clone quantification (dated by TCRdb to the late 2010s). Library prep was done by PCR. Sequencer: Illumina HiSeq 4000. TCRdb reprocessing: public reads trimmed at Q25 with fastp, clones called with MiXCR, in-frame beta chains kept. A single entry per CDR3 protein holds the most common genes and DNA from its merged rows. The sample contains just under 650,000 distinct CDR3 sequences, 20% of them found a single time. The ten largest clones add up to about 0.9% of the sample. The sequenced material came from naive CD8+ T cells from blood, with Jurkat cell RNA spiked in. The intended sense of this specimen's cell subset or site label: FACS-sorted CD8+CD4-CCR7+CD45RA+ naive T cells. These receptors were obtained from a human donor in good health. Some libraries in this study had Jurkat cell RNA spiked in.

This clonotype was seen at least ten times. J is TRBJ1-5 and V is TRBV6-5, with D unresolved. The CDR3 covers 13 residues. Germline V lookup: CDR1 MNHEY, CDR2 SVGAGI. Trimming pared 5 bases from V and 4 bases from J, leaving 9 bases between. CDR3 DNA sequence: TGTGCCAGCAGTGTGACACTTAATCAGCCCCAGCATTTT. Translated: CASSVTLNQPQHF.

This clonotype was seen ten or more times. The chain recombines TRBV11-2 with TRBJ1-5; 9 nucleotides agree with TRBD1. CDR1 is SGHAT, CDR2 FQNNGV, per germline. Germline trimming cut 0 bases from V and 5 bases from J; bases unmatched to any gene: 5. The length of the CDR3 is 16 residues. DNA for the CDR3: TGTGCCAGCAGCTTAGATGGGACAGGGTTAGATCAGCCCCAGCATTTT. Translation gives CASSLDGTGLDQPQHF.

This clonotype came up a few times. A much larger clone lies one base from this, so it may be a read error. It is likely a read error, because the conserved phenylalanine at the end of the CDR3 is missing. V is TRBV10-3 and J is TRBJ2-7; 12 bases are shared with TRBD1. V was pared by 0 bases and J by 4 bases, with 4 bases of the junction left unmatched. The germline CDR1 and CDR2 sequences are ENHRY and SYGVKD. This CDR3 spans 16 amino acids. CDR3 residues: CAISESGQGAWYEQYL. In DNA form, the CDR3 reads TGTGCCATCAGTGAGTCGGGACAGGGGGCTTGGTACGAGCAGTACCTC.

This clonotype was picked up a small number of times. The chain recombines TRBV18 with TRBJ2-2; D uncertain. Germline values: CDR1 KGHSH, CDR2 LQKENI. The CDR3 is 16 residues long. V lost 1 base to trimming and J lost 0 bases, with 9 bases between them. CDR3 residues: CASSPLGITNTGELFF. The CDR3 DNA sequence: TGTGCCAGCTCACCACTTGGGATAACGAACACCGGGGAGCTGTTTTTT.

J is TRBJ2-7 and V is TRBV27; D is tentatively TRBD1 or TRBD2 (5 bases each). From germline, CDR1 is MNHEY and CDR2 SMNVEV (reference sequence). Between the trimmed V and J ends, which lost 6 bases and 3 bases, there was a span of 12 bases. This CDR3 is built from 13 residues. CDR3 bases: TGTGCCAGCAGGAGCCGGGACGGCTACGAGCAGTACTTC. Protein sequence: CASRSRDGYEQYF.

Details on this clonotype: This may be a read error: a much more frequent sequence differs by one nucleotide. The CDR3 loop reads CASSPGPASGGEQYF. The CDR3 region has the DNA TGTGCCAGCAGCCCCGGCCCGGCTAGCGGGGGAGAGCAGTACTTC. The gene calls are TRBV9 and TRBJ2-7; 10 nucleotides align to TRBD2. The CDR3 is made up of 15 amino acids. The germline V gene encodes CDR1 SGDLS and CDR2 YYNGEE. V was clipped by 4 bases and J by 7 bases; unmatched bases: 11.

To note about this clonotype: A read error may explain this, as a much larger clone is one base away. The CDR3: CASSRTSTNEKLFF. DNA for the CDR3: TGTGCCAGCAGTAGGACATCAACTAATGAAAAACTGTTTTTT. V usage is TRBV6-6 and J usage is TRBJ1-4; TRBD1 might be the D (5 bases). The V gene lost 5 bases and the J gene lost 0 bases, with 7 bases spanning the gap. Germline V gene lookup returns CDR1 MNHNY and CDR2 SVGAGI (reference sequence). The CDR3 totals 14 residues.

A word on this clonotype: This may come from a read error, since a much larger clone is one base off. V and J are TRBV4-1 and TRBJ1-3, with D unclear. Trimming pared 2 bases from V and 1 base from J, leaving 9 bases between. Germline lookup yields CDR1 MGHRA and CDR2 YSYEKL. This CDR3 contains 15 residues. The CDR3 DNA sequence: TGCGCCAGCAGCCAATTTCACAGATCTGGAAACACCATATATTTT. Its translation is CASSQFHRSGNTIYF.

This rearrangement joins TRBV27 to TRBJ2-1; tentatively, D is TRBD2 (5 bases). This CDR3 has 17 residues. Trimming pared 1 base from V and 0 bases from J, leaving 13 bases between. Germline loops: CDR1 MNHEY, CDR2 SMNVEV (reference sequence). In DNA, the CDR3 is TGTGCCAGCAGTTTATATCCCCCTAGCCGCTCCTACAATGAGCAGTTCTTC. This sequence encodes CASSLYPPSRSYNEQFF.